The 20 T cell receptor beta chains below come from one sample, sequenced in a study of blood T cell repertoires in COVID-19. TCRdb's copy holds only in-frame clones and misses some; the assay was immunoSEQ multiplex PCR. The repertoire holds under 300,000 clones, with 65% to 85% as singletons. The source material was PBMCs or T cells enriched from blood (not recorded which). These receptors came from a man aged 50 or older who had recovered from COVID-19.

This sequence joins TRBV28 and TRBJ2-2; TRBD1 matches at 7 bases. This CDR3 spans 16 amino acids. V was clipped by 6 bases and J by 4 bases; unmatched bases: 11. Germline CDR1 MDHEN, CDR2 SYDVKM. Here the CDR3 reads CASSGATGPITGELFF. The CDR3, as DNA: TGTGCCAGCAGCGGAGCGACAGGGCCGATCACCGGGGAGCTGTTTTTT.

This chain uses TRBV24-1 with TRBJ1-2; 7 bases are shared with TRBD1. The CDR3 consists of 15 residues. With V trimmed by 4 bases and J by 4 bases, 8 bases remained unmatched. Germline values: CDR1 KGHDR, CDR2 SFDVKD. This CDR3 reads CATSDHGTAPYGYTF. The CDR3 nucleotides read TGTGCCACCAGTGACCACGGGACAGCTCCCTATGGCTACACCTTC.

This clone occurred once. The chain links TRBV19 to TRBJ2-7; no clear D. The V gene lost 0 bases and the J gene lost 3 bases, with 9 bases spanning the gap. The CDR3 is 14 residues long. Per germline, CDR1 LNHDA and CDR2 SQIVND (reference sequence). CDR3 residues: CASSIETWNYEQYF. The CDR3 DNA sequence: TGTGCCAGTAGTATAGAGACTTGGAACTACGAGCAGTACTTC.

The chain has TRBV5-1 and TRBJ1-1; D gene unclear. This CDR3 contains 15 residues. CDR1 is SGHRS and CDR2 is YFSETQ in the germline V gene. With 4 bases removed from V and 5 bases from J, the gap between germline ends came to 18 bases. This chain's CDR3 is CASSGVGTSATEAFF. CDR3 coding DNA: TGCGCCAGCAGCGGAGTAGGTACTAGCGCGACTGAAGCTTTCTTT.

This clone came up a few times. Compared with germline, one end of the junction differs, possibly owing to a read error. This chain uses TRBV5-1 with TRBJ2-7, with D unclear. The CDR3 totals 9 residues. Germline V lookup: CDR1 SGHRS, CDR2 YFSETQ. The CDR3 here is CASSPSPRF. The DNA for the CDR3 is TGCGCCAGCAGCCCGTCTCCGCGGTTC.

The chain couples TRBV9 to TRBJ2-7; D is perhaps TRBD1 (5 bases). The CDR3 has 14 amino acids. The ends were cut back, 2 bases at V and 3 bases at J, with 12 bases in the middle. Germline-derived CDR1 and CDR2 are SGDLS and YYNGEE. The CDR3 nucleotides are TGTGCCAGCAGCGTGTCAGGGAAGGACTACGAGCAGTACTTC. It codes for CASSVSGKDYEQYF.

The J gene is TRBJ2-2, the V gene TRBV4-2; 11 bases are a match to TRBD2. CDR3 length equals 17 residues. In germline, CDR1 is LGHNA, CDR2 YNFKEQ. J gave up 4 bases and V 2 bases, and 6 bases lay outside the gene matches. The CDR3 loop reads CASSQISGRAGTGELFF. In DNA form, the CDR3 reads TGTGCCAGCAGCCAAATTAGCGGGAGGGCGGGCACCGGGGAGCTGTTTTTT.

The chain employs TRBV9 and TRBJ1-1, with 11 bases fitting TRBD1. This CDR3 contains 15 residues. Germline CDR1 SGDLS, CDR2 YYNGEE. V shed 0 bases and J 4 bases; nucleotides not matched to a gene: 2. The CDR3 region has the DNA TGTGCCAGCAGCGTAGGGACAGGGGGCGGCACTGAAGCTTTCTTT. As protein: CASSVGTGGGTEAFF.

The gene calls are TRBV15 and TRBJ2-3; D not resolved. This CDR3 contains 13 residues. V lost 5 bases and J 0 bases, leaving 6 bases between the germline ends. Germline V gene data show CDR1 as LNHNV and CDR2 as YYDKDF (reference sequence). Here the CDR3 reads CATSGRSTDTQYF. The CDR3 DNA sequence: TGTGCCACCAGCGGCAGAAGCACAGATACGCAGTATTTT. The full variable domain, rest sourced from reference TRBV15 and TRBJ2-3, is DAMVIQNPRYQVTQFGKPVTLSCSQTLNHNVMYWYQQKSSQAPKLLFHYYDKDFNNEADTPDNFQSRRPNTSFCFLDIRSPGLGDTAMYLCATSGRSTDTQYFGPGTRLTVL.

This clone was recorded once. DNA of the CDR3: TGTGCCAGCAGCTTGGCCGTGGCAGACTATGGCTACACCTTC. Its protein product is CASSLAVADYGYTF. The chain employs TRBV5-5 and TRBJ1-2; D not certain. This CDR3 is 14 amino acids long. V was pared by 0 bases and J by 3 bases, with 9 bases between. CDR1 SGHKS and CDR2 YYEKEE come from the germline V gene (reference sequence).

The V and J genes are TRBV27 and TRBJ1-4; D is undetermined. V was clipped by 8 bases and J by 8 bases, with 18 bases between them. The CDR3 has 14 residues. Germline-derived CDR1 and CDR2 are MNHEY and SMNVEV (reference sequence). The CDR3 region has the DNA TGTGCCAGCTCCGAGGCCGGTTTACGCGAAAAACTGTTTTTT. Its protein is CASSEAGLREKLFF.

The genes are TRBV6-1 and TRBJ1-1, with D unresolved. The germline V gene has CDR1 MNHNS and CDR2 SASEGT. CDR3 length: 12 residues. Trimming removed 7 bases at V and 11 bases at J, with 17 bases between. CDR3 DNA: TGTGCCAGCACCCCCAGCGGGCCAAGGGCTTTCTTT. Its protein is CASTPSGPRAFF.

V is TRBV7-2 and J is TRBJ2-7; D perhaps matches TRBD1 (5 bases). The V gene lost 3 bases and the J gene lost 3 bases, with 6 bases spanning the gap. Germline loops: CDR1 SGHTA, CDR2 FQGNSA. The CDR3 consists of 12 residues. The CDR3: CASSLDIYEQYF. The DNA for the CDR3 is TGTGCCAGCAGCTTGGACATCTACGAGCAGTACTTC.

This chain uses TRBV27 with TRBJ1-2, with TRBD1 matching over 8 bases. V was clipped by 0 bases and J by 1 base; unmatched bases: 7. The CDR3 runs 17 residues. Germline V gives CDR1 MNHEY, CDR2 SMNVEV (reference sequence). CDR3 loop: CASSLSRGTGLNYGYTF. The CDR3 nucleotides are TGTGCCAGCAGTTTATCGCGGGGGACAGGTCTTAACTATGGCTACACCTTC.

CDR3 nucleotides: TGTGCCAGTAGCCCGAGTCCGTTCGGGGGCTATGGCTACACCTTC. It translates to CASSPSPFGGYGYTF. The rearrangement joins TRBV19 to TRBJ1-2; D possibly corresponds to TRBD1 (5 bases). CDR3 length equals 15 residues. V dropped 6 bases and J dropped 4 bases, with 18 bases sitting between them. Germline V gene lookup returns CDR1 LNHDA and CDR2 SQIVND (reference sequence).

The chain employs TRBV13 and TRBJ2-1, with 7 bases aligning to TRBD1. The germline V gene encodes CDR1 PRHDT and CDR2 FYEKMQ (reference sequence). The CDR3 covers 15 residues. J was trimmed by 6 bases and V by 5 bases; bases with no gene match: 10. The CDR3 DNA follows: TGTGCCAGCAGCAACGGGACAGCCTTACCCAATGAGCAGTTCTTC. Protein: CASSNGTALPNEQFF.

The rearrangement joins TRBV5-8 to TRBJ2-5; D gene ambiguous. CDR1 is SGHTS and CDR2 is YDEGEE in the germline V gene. The germline V and J ends were trimmed by 4 bases and 1 base, with 14 bases remaining between them. This CDR3 region has 15 residues. The CDR3, as DNA: TGTGCCAGCAGCCACACTACGGTGGGCCAAGAGACCCAGTACTTC. As protein: CASSHTTVGQETQYF.

This chain uses TRBV4-2 with TRBJ2-3; D might be TRBD1 (6 bases). The V gene lost 0 bases and the J gene lost 3 bases, with 13 bases spanning the gap. Germline V CDR1 and CDR2: LGHNA, YNFKEQ. This CDR3 comprises 16 residues. CDR3 coding DNA: TGTGCCAGCAGCCAAGATCAGGGGACGGAGACAGATACGCAGTATTTT. This gives the protein CASSQDQGTETDTQYF.

The chain combines TRBV11-3 with TRBJ2-4; no clear D. V was shortened by 2 bases and J by 4 bases, with 6 bases between the two germline ends. The germline gives CDR1 SGHNT, CDR2 YENEEA. The length of the CDR3 is 13 residues. The DNA for the CDR3 is TGTGCCAGCAGCTTACTGGCAAAAAACATTCAGTACTTC. As protein: CASSLLAKNIQYF.

This clone appeared a few times. The chain carries TRBV6-5 and TRBJ1-4; tentatively, D is TRBD1 (5 bases). Germline V gene lookup returns CDR1 MNHEY and CDR2 SVGAGI. The CDR3 has 15 residues. V lost 0 bases and J lost 7, with 12 bases in between. In DNA, the CDR3 is TGTGCCAGCAGTTACTCGCCAGGAACAGGTGAAAAACTGTTTTTT. Its translation is CASSYSPGTGEKLFF.